The 10 T cell receptor beta chains reported below all come from one sample, sequenced in a study of vaccination and CD4 T cells after COVID-19. The Oncomine TCR Beta short-read assay was what sequenced the DNA obtained from cultured CD4+ T cells. TCRdb re-called the PCR reads with MiXCR, one entry per CDR3 protein. This table holds about 14,000 distinct CDR3 sequences, 30% to 35% found once. Their antigens are not known. The treatment was: roughly 10-day PBMC culture with coronavirus spike peptide pools or control peptides (ViraFEST assay). This sample comprised CD4+ T cells from blood, cultured in vitro, obtained after SARS-CoV-2 vaccination. The receptors originated from a human donor who had recovered from COVID-19.

This clonotype is medium-sized in the sample. This sequence joins TRBV6-5 and TRBJ2-1, with D hard to call. The V end was cut by 1 base, the J end by 5 bases, with 3 bases between. The CDR3 sequence is 12 residues long. Germline V gene sequence: CDR1 MNHEY, CDR2 SVGAGI. CDR3 loop: CASSYLNNEQFF. The CDR3 nucleotides are TGTGCCAGCAGTTACTTGAACAATGAGCAGTTCTTC.

This clonotype was counted between two and nine times. The gene calls are TRBV4-3 and TRBJ2-3, with 7 nucleotides matching TRBD1. This CDR3 contains 17 residues. Germline V gene sequence: CDR1 LGHNA, CDR2 YSLEER. J was trimmed by 2 bases and V by 0 bases; bases with no gene match: 8. The CDR3 region has the DNA TGCGCCAGCAGCCAAGATAGCCCAGGGACAGACACAGATACGCAGTATTTT. Protein: CASSQDSPGTDTDTQYF.

The count of this clonotype is one. V gene TRBV19 combines with J gene TRBJ1-4, with 7 bases fitting TRBD1. V was clipped by 10 bases and J by 1 base; unmatched bases: 6. The CDR3 consists of 14 residues. Germline loops: CDR1 LNHDA, CDR2 SQIVND (reference sequence). The CDR3 reads CATGNRGTNEKLFF. The CDR3 nucleotides read TGTGCCACAGGAAACAGGGGAACTAATGAAAAACTGTTTTTT.

The rearrangement uses TRBV20-1 and TRBJ2-7; D gene unclear. The germline gives CDR1 DFQATT, CDR2 SNEGSKA (reference sequence). This CDR3 spans 15 amino acids. Between the trimmed V and J ends, which lost 3 bases and 0 bases, there was a span of 15 bases. CDR3 DNA: TGCAGTGCTAGCCGGGCAGGAACCAGCTCCTACGAGCAGTACTTC. It encodes CSASRAGTSSYEQYF.

This clonotype was counted between two and nine times. The rearrangement joins TRBV28 to TRBJ1-1; D not resolved. This CDR3 region has 13 residues. CDR1 and CDR2 (germline): MDHEN, SYDVKM. Trimming left V 3 bases short and J 11 bases short, with 16 bases between. The CDR3 nucleotides read TGTGCCAGCAGTTTGATGCGACCCGCCGGGGCTTTCTTT. It codes for CASSLMRPAGAFF.

The rearrangement joins TRBV30 to TRBJ1-5; D is uncertain. The germline gives CDR1 GTSNPN, CDR2 SVGIG (reference sequence). The CDR3 totals 15 residues. The V and J ends lost 1 base and 2 bases respectively, with 12 bases between them. CDR3 residues: CAWSEWAPGNQPQHF. DNA for the CDR3: TGTGCCTGGAGTGAATGGGCACCTGGCAATCAGCCCCAGCATTTT.

The rearrangement joins TRBV19 to TRBJ2-7; possible D gene TRBD1, 6 bases. The CDR3 has 16 amino acids. Germline V gives CDR1 LNHDA, CDR2 SQIVND (reference sequence). Trimming left V 5 bases short and J 0 bases short, with 17 bases between. The CDR3 nucleotides read TGTGCCAGTAGTTTCCAGGGGCAGCGGCCCTCCTACGAGCAGTACTTC. Amino acid sequence: CASSFQGQRPSYEQYF.

This clonotype has more than one count but fewer than ten. Compared with germline, one end of the junction differs, possibly owing to a read error. This chain links TRBV7-2 with TRBJ2-7; D is tentatively TRBD1 or TRBD2 (5 bases each). The CDR3 is 12 residues long. CDR1 is SGHTA and CDR2 is FQGNSA in the germline V gene. Written as DNA, the CDR3 is TGTGCCAGCAGCTTAGTGGGGACCTCGCCTCACTTC. As protein: CASSLVGTSPHF. The full variable domain, rest sourced from reference TRBV7-2 and TRBJ2-7, is GAGVSQSPSNKVTEKGKDVELRCDPISGHTALYWYRQSLGQGLEFLIYFQGNSAPDKSGLPSDRFSAERTGGSVSTLTIQRTQQEDSAVYLCASSLVGTSPHFGPGTRLTVT.

Only a few counts were recorded for this clonotype. This chain joins TRBV11-2 and TRBJ2-7; 8 bases line up with TRBD2. V lost 7 bases, J lost 2 bases, and 7 bases stayed unmatched. This CDR3 contains 14 residues. The germline gives CDR1 SGHAT, CDR2 FQNNGV. CDR3 protein: CASTARTSPYEQYF. In DNA form, the CDR3 reads TGTGCCAGCACCGCCAGGACTAGCCCCTACGAGCAGTACTTC.

The chain couples TRBV29-1 to TRBJ2-4; 10 bases agree with TRBD1. V lost 7 bases to trimming and J lost 4 bases; unmatched junction nucleotides: 19. This CDR3 spans 18 amino acids. CDR1 is SQVTM and CDR2 is ANQGSEA in the germline V gene. CDR3 nucleotides: TGCAGCGCCGGTTTCCGGGACAGGGGTGTAGTGGGTAAAAACATTCAGTACTTC. This sequence encodes CSAGFRDRGVVGKNIQYF.